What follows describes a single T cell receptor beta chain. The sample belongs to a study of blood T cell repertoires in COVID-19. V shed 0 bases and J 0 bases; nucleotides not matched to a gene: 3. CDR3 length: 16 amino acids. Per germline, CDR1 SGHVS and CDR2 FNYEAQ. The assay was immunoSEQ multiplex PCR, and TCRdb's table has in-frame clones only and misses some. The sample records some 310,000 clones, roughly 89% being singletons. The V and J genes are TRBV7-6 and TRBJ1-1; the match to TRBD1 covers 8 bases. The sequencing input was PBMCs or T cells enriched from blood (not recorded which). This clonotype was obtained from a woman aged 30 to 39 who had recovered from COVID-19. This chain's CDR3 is CASSLAQDRVNTEAFF. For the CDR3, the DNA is TGTGCCAGCAGCTTAGCCCAGGACAGGGTGAACACTGAAGCTTTCTTT. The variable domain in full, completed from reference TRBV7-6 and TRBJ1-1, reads GAGVSQSPRYKVTKRGQDVALRCDPISGHVSLYWYRQALGQGPEFLTYFNYEAQQDKSGLPNDRFSAERPEGSISTLTIQRTEQRDSAMYRCASSLAQDRVNTEAFFGQGTRLTVV.